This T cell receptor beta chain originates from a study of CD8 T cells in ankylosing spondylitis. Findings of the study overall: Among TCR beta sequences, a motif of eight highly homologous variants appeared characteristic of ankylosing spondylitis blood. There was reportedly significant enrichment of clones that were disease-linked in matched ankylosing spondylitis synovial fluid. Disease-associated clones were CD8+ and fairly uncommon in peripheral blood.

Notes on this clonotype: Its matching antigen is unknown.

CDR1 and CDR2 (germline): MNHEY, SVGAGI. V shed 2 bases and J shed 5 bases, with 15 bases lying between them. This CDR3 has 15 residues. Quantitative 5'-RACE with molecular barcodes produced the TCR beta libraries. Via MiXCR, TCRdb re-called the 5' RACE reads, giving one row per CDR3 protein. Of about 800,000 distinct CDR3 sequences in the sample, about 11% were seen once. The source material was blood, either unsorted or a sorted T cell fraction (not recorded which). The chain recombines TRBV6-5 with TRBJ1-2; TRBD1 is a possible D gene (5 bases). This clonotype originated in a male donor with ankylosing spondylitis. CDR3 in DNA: TGTGCCAGCAGTTACCTTTGGGGACCAGTATATGGCTACACCTTC. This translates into CASSYLWGPVYGYTF.